This is a list of T cell receptor beta chains from one sample in a study of blood T cells in healthy people across ages. TCRdb independently ran MiXCR on the 5' RACE reads; one entry per CDR3 protein. The table lists about 700,000 distinct CDR3 sequences, roughly 32% of them singletons. The sequenced sample was blood. The source is a woman over 75 in good health. CDR3s include the opening cysteine and the closing phenylalanine or tryptophan. D genes are given only for firm matches. Clone size appears in some rows only: once, few, many, or a class for an expanded clone.

>TRBJ2-1|NA|many|TRBV20-1
TGCAGTGCTAGTTTACCGGGGGCGGCGTCCTACAATGAGCAGTTCTTC
CSASLPGAASYNEQFF
>TRBJ2-1|NA|many|TRBV5-1
TGCGCCAGCATCGCGGCCCCAAATTCCTACAATGAGCAGTTCTTC
CASIAAPNSYNEQFF
>TRBJ2-5|NA|NA|TRBV10-3
TGTGCCATCTCGATCCAGTTACAAGAGACCCAGTACTTC
CAISIQLQETQYF
>TRBJ2-7|NA|many|TRBV7-9
TGTGCCAGCAGCTCTATGGACAGCAGAAAGCCCTACGAGCAGTACTTC
CASSSMDSRKPYEQYF
>TRBJ2-6|NA|many|TRBV4-2
TGTGCCAGCAGCCCTGACCAGGGAAACTCTGGGGCCAACGTCCTGACTTTC
CASSPDQGNSGANVLTF
>TRBJ2-1|NA|many|TRBV29-1
TGCAGCGTCAGGAGGGGGAATGAGCAGTTCTTC
CSVRRGNEQFF
>TRBJ1-5|NA|many|TRBV4-1
TGCGCCAGCAGCCCCGTTCAGGGACACCCACCTTTGCCCCAGCATTTT
CASSPVQGHPPLPQHF
>TRBJ1-4|NA|NA|TRBV12-3/TRBV12-4
TGTGCCAGCAGTTCCACAGGGAGGGATGAAAAACTGTTTTTT
CASSSTGRDEKLFF
>TRBJ2-1|NA|NA|TRBV9
TGTGCCAGCAGCGTACGGGTCAGCTCCTACAATGAGCAGTTCTTC
CASSVRVSSYNEQFF
>TRBJ1-6|TRBD1|many|TRBV27
TGTGCCAGCAAATGGGACAGAAATAATTCACCCCTCCACTTT
CASKWDRNNSPLHF
>TRBJ2-3|TRBD2|many|TRBV7-2
TGTGCCAGCAGCCCCTTACTAGCGGGGGCGACAGATACGCAGTATTTT
CASSPLLAGATDTQYF
>TRBJ2-6|TRBD1|NA|TRBV30
TGTGCCTTTGACAGGGCCCACTCTGGGGCCAACGTCCTGACTTTC
CAFDRAHSGANVLTF
>TRBJ2-1|NA|many|TRBV7-2
TGTGCCAGCAGCTTAGAACGGCTAGAGCAGTTCTTC
CASSLERLEQFF
>TRBJ1-1|TRBD1|NA|TRBV20-1
TGCAGTGCTACGATGGGACAGGGAGGGACTGAAGCTTTCTTT
CSATMGQGGTEAFF
>TRBJ1-1|NA|few|TRBV5-1
TGCGCCAGCAGCTTGGGGTCGTTAGGGAACACTGAAGCTTTCTTT
CASSLGSLGNTEAFF
>TRBJ1-2|NA|NA|TRBV2
TGTGCCAGCAAACGCCACGATAGTAGTCCTGGCTACACCTTC
CASKRHDSSPGYTF
>TRBJ2-2|NA|few|TRBV6-2/TRBV6-3
TGTGCCAGCAGTTCACTAGCTTTCACCGGGGAGCTGTTTTTT
CASSSLAFTGELFF
>TRBJ1-2|NA|NA|TRBV12-3/TRBV12-4
TGTGCCAGCAGTTCCGGGCTGCAGAGGGACTATGGCTACACCTTC
CASSSGLQRDYGYTF
>TRBJ1-2|NA|NA|TRBV29-1
TGCAGCGTTTCTCCGGAGGGGACTAACTATGGCTACACCTTC
CSVSPEGTNYGYTF
>TRBJ2-5|NA|many|TRBV29-1
TGCAGCTCCTGGGACATGGATTTGGCCCAGTACTTC
CSSWDMDLAQYF
>TRBJ2-7|TRBD2|once|TRBV7-2
TGTGCCAGCAGCCGTAGCGGGACGATGGACGAGCAGTACTTC
CASSRSGTMDEQYF
>TRBJ2-2|NA|NA|TRBV5-4
TGTGCCAGCAGCGGGGGGACAAGGAACACCGGGGAGCTGTTTTTT
CASSGGTRNTGELFF
>TRBJ2-3|NA|NA|TRBV12-3/TRBV12-4
TGTGCCTGCAGTTTAGGCGGGGACGCAGATACGCAGTATTTC
CACSLGGDADTQYF